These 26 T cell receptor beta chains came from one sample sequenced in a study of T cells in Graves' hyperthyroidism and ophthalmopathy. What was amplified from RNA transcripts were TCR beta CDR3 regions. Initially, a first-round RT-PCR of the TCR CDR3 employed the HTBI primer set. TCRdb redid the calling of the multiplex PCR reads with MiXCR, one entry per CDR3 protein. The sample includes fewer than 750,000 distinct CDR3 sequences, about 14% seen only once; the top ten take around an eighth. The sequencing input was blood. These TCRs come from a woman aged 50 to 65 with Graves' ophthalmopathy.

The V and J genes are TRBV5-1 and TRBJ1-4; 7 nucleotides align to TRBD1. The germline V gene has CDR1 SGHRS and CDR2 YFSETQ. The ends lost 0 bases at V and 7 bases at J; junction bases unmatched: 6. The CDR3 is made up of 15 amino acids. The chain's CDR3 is CASSLEPGQIEKLFF. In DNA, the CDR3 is TGCGCCAGCAGCTTGGAACCGGGACAGATTGAAAAACTGTTTTTT.

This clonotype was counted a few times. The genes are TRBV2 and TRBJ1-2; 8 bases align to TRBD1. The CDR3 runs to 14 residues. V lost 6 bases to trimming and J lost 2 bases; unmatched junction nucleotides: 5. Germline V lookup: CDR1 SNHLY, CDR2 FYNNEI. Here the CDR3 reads CASRGDRSNYGYTF. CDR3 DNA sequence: TGTGCCAGCAGGGGGGACAGGTCGAACTATGGCTACACCTTC. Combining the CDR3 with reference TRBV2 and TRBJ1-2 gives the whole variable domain EPEVTQTPSHQVTQMGQEVILRCVPISNHLYFYWYRQILGQKVEFLVSFYNNEISEKSEIFDDQFSVERPDGSNFTLKIRSTKLEDSAMYFCASRGDRSNYGYTFGSGTRLTVV.

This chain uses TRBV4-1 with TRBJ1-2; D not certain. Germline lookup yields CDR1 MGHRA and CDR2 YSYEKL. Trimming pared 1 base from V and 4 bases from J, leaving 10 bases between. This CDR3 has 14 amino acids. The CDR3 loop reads CASSQVKGSYGYTF. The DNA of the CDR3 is TGCGCCAGCAGCCAAGTTAAGGGATCCTATGGCTACACCTTC.

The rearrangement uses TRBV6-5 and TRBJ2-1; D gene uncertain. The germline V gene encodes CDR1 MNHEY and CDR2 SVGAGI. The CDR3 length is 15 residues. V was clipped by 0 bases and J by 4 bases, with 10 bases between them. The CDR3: CASSYSGGIYNEQFF. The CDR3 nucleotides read TGTGCCAGCAGTTACTCTGGCGGAATTTACAATGAGCAGTTCTTC.

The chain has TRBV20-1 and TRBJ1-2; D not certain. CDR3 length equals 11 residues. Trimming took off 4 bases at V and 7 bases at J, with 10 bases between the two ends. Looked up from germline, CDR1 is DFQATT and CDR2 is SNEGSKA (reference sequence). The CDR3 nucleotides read TGCAGTGCTAAGCTCGTAGGTGGCTACACCTTC. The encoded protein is CSAKLVGGYTF.

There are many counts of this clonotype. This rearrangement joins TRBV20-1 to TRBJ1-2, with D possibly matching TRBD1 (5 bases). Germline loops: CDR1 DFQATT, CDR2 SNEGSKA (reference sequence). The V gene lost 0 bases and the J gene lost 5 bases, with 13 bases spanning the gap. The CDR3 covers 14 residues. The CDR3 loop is CSARDWLQGYGYTF. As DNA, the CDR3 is TGCAGTGCTAGAGATTGGTTGCAGGGATATGGCTACACCTTC.

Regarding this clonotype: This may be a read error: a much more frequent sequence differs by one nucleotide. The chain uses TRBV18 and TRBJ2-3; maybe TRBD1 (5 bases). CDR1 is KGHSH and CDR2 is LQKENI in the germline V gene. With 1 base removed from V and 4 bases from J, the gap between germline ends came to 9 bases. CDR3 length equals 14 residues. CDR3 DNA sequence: TGTGCCAGCTCACCACGACAGAACGCAGATACGCAGTATTTT. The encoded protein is CASSPRQNADTQYF. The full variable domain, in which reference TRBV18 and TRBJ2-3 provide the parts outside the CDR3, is NAGVMQNPRHLVRRRGQEARLRCSPMKGHSHVYWYRQLPEEGLKFMVYLQKENIIDESGMPKERFSAEFPKEGPSILRIQQVVRGDSAAYFCASSPRQNADTQYFGPGTRLTVL.

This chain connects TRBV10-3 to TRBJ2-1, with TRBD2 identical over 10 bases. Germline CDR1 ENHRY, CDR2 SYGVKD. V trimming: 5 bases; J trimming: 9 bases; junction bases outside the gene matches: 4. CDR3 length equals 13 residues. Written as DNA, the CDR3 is TGTGCCATCAGTTGGCTAGCGGGAGCTGAGCAGTTCTTC. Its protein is CAISWLAGAEQFF.

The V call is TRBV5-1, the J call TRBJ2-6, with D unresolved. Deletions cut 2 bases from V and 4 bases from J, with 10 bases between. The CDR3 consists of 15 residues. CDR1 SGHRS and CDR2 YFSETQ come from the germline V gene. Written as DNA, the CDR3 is TGCGCCAGCAGCTTAACAGCTTCCGGGGCCAACGTCCTGACTTTC. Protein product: CASSLTASGANVLTF.

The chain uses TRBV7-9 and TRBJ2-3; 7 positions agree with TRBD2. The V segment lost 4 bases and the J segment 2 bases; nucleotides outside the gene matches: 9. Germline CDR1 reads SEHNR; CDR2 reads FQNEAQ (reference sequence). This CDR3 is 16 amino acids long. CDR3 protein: CASSSMERGNTDTQYF. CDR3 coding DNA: TGTGCCAGCAGCTCCATGGAGCGGGGAAACACAGATACGCAGTATTTT.

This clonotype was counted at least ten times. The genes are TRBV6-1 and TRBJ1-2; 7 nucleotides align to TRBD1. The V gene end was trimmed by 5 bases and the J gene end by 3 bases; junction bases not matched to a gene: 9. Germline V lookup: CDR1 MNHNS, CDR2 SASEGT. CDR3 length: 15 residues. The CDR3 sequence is CASSPRTGVDYGYTF. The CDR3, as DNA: TGTGCCAGCAGTCCCCGTACAGGGGTTGACTATGGCTACACCTTC.

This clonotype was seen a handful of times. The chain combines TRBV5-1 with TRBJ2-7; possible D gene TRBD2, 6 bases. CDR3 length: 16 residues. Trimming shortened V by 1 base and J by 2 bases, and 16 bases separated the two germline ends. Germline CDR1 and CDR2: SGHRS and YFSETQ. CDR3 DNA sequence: TGCGCCAGCAGCTTGTACGGCGGGATGAAAACCTACGAGCAGTACTTC. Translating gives CASSLYGGMKTYEQYF.

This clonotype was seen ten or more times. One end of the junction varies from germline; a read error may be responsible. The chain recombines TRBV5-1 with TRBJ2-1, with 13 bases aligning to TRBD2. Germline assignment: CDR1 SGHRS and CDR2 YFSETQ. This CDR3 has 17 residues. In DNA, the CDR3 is TGTGCCAGCAGCTTAGGAGGACTAGCGGGAGCTTACAATGAGCAGTTCTTC. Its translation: CASSLGGLAGAYNEQFF.

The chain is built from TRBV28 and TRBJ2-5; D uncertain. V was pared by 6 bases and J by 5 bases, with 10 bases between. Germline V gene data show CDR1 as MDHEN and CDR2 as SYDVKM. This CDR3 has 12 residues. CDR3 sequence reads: CASRLNWETQYF. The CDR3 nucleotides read TGTGCCAGCAGACTGAACTGGGAGACCCAGTACTTC.

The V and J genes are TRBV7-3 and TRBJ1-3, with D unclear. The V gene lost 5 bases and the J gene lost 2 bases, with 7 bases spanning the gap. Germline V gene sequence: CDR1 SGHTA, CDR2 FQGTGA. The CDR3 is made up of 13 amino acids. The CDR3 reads CASSASPGNTIYF. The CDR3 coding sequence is TGTGCCAGCAGCGCATCCCCTGGAAACACCATATATTTT.

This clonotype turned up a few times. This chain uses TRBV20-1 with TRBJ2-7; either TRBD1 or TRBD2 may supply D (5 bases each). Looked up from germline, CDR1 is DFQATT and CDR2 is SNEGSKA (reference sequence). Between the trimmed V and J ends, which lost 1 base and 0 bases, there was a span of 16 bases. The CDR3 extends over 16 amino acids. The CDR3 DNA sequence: TGCAGTGCTAGAGTGGGACGACGAAGAAGCTCCTACGAGCAGTACTTC. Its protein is CSARVGRRRSSYEQYF.

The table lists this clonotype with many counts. Here the CDR3 DNA reads TGTGCCAGCAGCCAGCAAACGTCAGGGGACGGGGCCAACGTCCTGACTTTC. Encoded protein: CASSQQTSGDGANVLTF. V is TRBV4-2 and J is TRBJ2-6; weak D call: TRBD1 (6 bases). The germline V and J ends were trimmed by 3 bases and 4 bases, with 16 bases remaining between them. The CDR3 extends over 17 amino acids. From germline, CDR1 is LGHNA and CDR2 YNFKEQ.

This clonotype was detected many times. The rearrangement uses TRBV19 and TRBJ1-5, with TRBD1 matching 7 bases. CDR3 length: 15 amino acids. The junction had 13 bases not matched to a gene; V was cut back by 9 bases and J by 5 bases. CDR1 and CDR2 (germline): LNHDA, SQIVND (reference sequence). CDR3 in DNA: TGTGCCAGCGAGGGGGCTGATGGTAGGGATCAGCCCCAGCATTTT. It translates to CASEGADGRDQPQHF.

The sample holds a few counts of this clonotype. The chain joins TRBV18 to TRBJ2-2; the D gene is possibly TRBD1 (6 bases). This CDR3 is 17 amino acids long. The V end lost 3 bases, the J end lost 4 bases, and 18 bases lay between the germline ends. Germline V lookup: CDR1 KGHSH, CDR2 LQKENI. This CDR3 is CASSPLTGKVRTGELFF. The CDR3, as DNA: TGTGCCAGCTCACCCCTGACAGGAAAAGTCCGCACCGGGGAGCTGTTTTTT.

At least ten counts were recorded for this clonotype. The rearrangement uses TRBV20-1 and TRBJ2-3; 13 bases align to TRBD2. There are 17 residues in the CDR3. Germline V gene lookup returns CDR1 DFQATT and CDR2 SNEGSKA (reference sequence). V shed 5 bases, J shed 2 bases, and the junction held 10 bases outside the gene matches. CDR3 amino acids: CSAEKTGTSGVTDTQYF. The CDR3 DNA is TGCAGTGCTGAAAAAACCGGGACTAGCGGGGTCACAGATACGCAGTATTTT.

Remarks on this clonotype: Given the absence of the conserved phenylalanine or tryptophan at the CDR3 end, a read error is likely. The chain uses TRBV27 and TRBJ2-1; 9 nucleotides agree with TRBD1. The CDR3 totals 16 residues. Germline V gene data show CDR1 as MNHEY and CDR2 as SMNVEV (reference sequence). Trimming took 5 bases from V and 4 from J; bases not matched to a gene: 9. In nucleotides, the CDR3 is TGTGCCAGCAGTAACCTACAGGGGGCTCGTTACAATGAGCAGTTCCTC. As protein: CASSNLQGARYNEQFL.

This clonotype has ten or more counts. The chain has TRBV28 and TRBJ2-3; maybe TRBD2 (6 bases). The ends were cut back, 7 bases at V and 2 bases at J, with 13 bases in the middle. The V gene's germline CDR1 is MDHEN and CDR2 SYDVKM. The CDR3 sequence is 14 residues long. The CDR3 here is CASKRAGLTDTQYF. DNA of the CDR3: TGTGCCAGCAAACGGGCGGGACTCACAGATACGCAGTATTTT.

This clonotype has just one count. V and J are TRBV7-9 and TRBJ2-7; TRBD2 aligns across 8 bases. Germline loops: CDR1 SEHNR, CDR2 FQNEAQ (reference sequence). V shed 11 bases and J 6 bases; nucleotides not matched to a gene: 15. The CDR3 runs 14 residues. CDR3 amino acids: CACGTGTRSGEQYF. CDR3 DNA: TGTGCCTGCGGAACGGGGACTAGATCTGGCGAGCAGTACTTC.

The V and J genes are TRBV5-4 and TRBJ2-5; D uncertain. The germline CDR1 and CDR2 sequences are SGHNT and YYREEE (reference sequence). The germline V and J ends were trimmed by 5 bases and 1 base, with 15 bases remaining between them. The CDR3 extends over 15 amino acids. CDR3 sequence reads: CASSLVSGPQETQYF. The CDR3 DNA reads TGTGCCAGCAGTCTCGTCTCCGGGCCCCAAGAGACCCAGTACTTC.

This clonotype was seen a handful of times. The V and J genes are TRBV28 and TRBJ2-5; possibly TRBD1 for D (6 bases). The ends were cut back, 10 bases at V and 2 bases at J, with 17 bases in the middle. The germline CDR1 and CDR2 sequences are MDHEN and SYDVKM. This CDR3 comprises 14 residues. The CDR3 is CATEAGTQQETQYF. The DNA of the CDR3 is TGTGCCACCGAAGCCGGGACACAACAAGAGACCCAGTACTTC.

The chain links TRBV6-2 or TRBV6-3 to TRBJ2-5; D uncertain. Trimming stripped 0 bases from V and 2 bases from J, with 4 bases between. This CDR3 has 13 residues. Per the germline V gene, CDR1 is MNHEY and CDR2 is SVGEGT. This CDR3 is CASSYSMQETQYF. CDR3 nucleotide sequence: TGTGCCAGCAGTTACTCTATGCAAGAGACCCAGTACTTC.